This TCR beta chain was recorded in a study of T cells in Graves' hyperthyroidism and ophthalmopathy. Study observations and caveats: Ophthalmopathy, which appeared later, was predicted by the model a median around 6.5 months before onset.

This clonotype was detected ten times or more. Its antigen remains unknown. Lactation, pregnancy, other autoimmune disease or uncontrolled infection excluded patients. The TCR beta CDR3 regions underwent amplification using RNA transcripts as the source. Initially, a first-round RT-PCR of the TCR CDR3 employed the HTBI primer set. Using its own MiXCR run on the multiplex PCR reads, TCRdb lists one record per CDR3 protein. The top ten clones hold more than 60% of a sample with 130,000 or so distinct CDR3 sequences, approximately 24% of them seen once. This clonotype originated in a woman aged 45 to 65 with Graves' hyperthyroidism that later progressed to Graves' ophthalmopathy. The sample was blood.

The CDR3 DNA sequence: TGTGCCGGGAAGGATCCGGGACGGCCCTTCTCTGGGGCCAACGTCCTGACTTTC. Its translation: CAGKDPGRPFSGANVLTF. The chain combines TRBV6-1 with TRBJ2-6, with D possibly being TRBD1 or TRBD2 (5 bases each). Germline loops: CDR1 MNHNS, CDR2 SASEGT. V was pared by 11 bases and J by 0 bases, with 23 bases between. This CDR3 spans 18 amino acids.